The entry that follows covers one TCR beta chain sequence. Its antigen is not identified. Blood was drawn at under 3 ml per donor. The authors isolated total RNA from whole blood without sorting T cells. The data stem from a study of monozygotic twins with inflammatory bowel disease. Points from the study as a whole: Lower TCRbeta diversity (inverse Simpson) was seen in IBD patients than in healthy co-twins.

CDR3 length: 12 residues. The germline V gene has CDR1 SQVTM and CDR2 ANQGSEA. UMIs incorporating a 6-nucleotide sample barcode were appended by means of template switching. With the 5' RACE reads reprocessed, TCRdb shows one record per CDR3 protein and no DNA. The repertoire table contains about 160,000 distinct CDR3 sequences. The sequencing sample was made of blood. The sequence derives from a human donor with ulcerative colitis or Crohn's disease, or a healthy co-twin of an affected twin (not recorded which). The chain has TRBV29-1 and TRBJ2-5. CDR3 sequence: CSVGDSKETQYF.